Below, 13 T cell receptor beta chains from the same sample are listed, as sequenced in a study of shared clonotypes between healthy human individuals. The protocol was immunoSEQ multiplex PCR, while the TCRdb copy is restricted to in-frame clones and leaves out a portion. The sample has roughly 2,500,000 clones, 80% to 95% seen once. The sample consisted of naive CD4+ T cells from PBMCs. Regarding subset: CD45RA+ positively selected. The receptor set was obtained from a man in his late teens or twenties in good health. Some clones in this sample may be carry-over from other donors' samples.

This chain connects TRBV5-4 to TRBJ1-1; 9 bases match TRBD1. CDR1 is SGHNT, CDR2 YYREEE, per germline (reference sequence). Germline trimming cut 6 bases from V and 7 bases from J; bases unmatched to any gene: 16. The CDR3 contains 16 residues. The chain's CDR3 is CASIRGSGQGYGEAFF. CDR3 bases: TGTGCCAGCATCCGAGGTTCCGGACAGGGGTATGGTGAAGCTTTCTTT.

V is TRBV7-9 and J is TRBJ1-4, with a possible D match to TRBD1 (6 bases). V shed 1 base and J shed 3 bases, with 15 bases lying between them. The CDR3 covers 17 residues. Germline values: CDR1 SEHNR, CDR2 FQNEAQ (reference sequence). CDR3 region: CASSLDGSRQANEKLFF. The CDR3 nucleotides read TGTGCCAGCAGCTTAGACGGCTCCAGACAGGCTAATGAAAAACTGTTTTTT.

The chain's CDR3 is CASSRPLQKLFF. Written as DNA, the CDR3 is TGTGCCAGCAGTCGCCCTCTCCAAAAACTGTTTTTT. The V and J genes are TRBV27 and TRBJ1-4; D is undetermined. Looked up from germline, CDR1 is MNHEY and CDR2 is SMNVEV (reference sequence). This CDR3 has 12 amino acids. Deletions cut 5 bases from V and 9 bases from J, with 10 bases between.

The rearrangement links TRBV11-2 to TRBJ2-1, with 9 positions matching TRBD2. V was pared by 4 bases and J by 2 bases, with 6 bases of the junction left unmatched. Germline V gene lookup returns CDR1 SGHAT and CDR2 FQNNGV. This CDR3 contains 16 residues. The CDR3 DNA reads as TGTGCCAGCAGCTCCCGACTAGCGGAGCCCTACAATGAGCAGTTCTTC. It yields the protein CASSSRLAEPYNEQFF.

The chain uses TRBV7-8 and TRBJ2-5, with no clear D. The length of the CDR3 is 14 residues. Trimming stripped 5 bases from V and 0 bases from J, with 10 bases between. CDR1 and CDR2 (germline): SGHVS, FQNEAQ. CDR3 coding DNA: TGTGCCAGCAGCCGAATAGTGCACCAAGAGACCCAGTACTTC. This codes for CASSRIVHQETQYF.

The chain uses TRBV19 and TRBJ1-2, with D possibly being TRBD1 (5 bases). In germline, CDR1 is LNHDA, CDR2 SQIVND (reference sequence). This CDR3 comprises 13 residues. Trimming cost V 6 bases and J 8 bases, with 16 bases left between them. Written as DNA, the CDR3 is TGTGCCAGTAGCCTAGCGGGGGTCAGCGGCTACACCTTC. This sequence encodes CASSLAGVSGYTF.

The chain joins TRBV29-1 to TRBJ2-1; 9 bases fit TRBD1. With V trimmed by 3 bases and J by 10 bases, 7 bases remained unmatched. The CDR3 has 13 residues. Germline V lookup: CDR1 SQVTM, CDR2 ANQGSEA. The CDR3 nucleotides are TGCAGCGTTGAGGGGACAGGGATGGGGGAGCAGTTCTTC. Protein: CSVEGTGMGEQFF.

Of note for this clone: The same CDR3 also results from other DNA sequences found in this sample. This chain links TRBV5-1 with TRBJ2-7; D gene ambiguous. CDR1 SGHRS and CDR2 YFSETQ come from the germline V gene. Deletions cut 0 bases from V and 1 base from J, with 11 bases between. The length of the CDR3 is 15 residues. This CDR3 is CASSLAGSSSYEQYF. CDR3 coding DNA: TGCGCCAGCAGCTTGGCCGGCAGCTCATCCTACGAGCAGTACTTC.

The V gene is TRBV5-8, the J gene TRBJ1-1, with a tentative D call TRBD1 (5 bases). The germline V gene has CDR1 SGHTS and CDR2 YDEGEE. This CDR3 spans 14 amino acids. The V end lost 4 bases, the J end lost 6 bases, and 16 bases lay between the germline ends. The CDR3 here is CASSLMGGRPEAFF. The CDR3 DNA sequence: TGTGCCAGCAGCCTCATGGGGGGAAGGCCTGAAGCTTTCTTT.

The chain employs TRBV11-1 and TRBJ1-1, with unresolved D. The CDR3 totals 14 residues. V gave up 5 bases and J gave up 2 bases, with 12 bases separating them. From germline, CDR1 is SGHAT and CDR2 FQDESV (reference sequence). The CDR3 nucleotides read TGTGCCAGCAGCCCAAGTGACGTAAACACTGAAGCTTTCTTT. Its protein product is CASSPSDVNTEAFF.

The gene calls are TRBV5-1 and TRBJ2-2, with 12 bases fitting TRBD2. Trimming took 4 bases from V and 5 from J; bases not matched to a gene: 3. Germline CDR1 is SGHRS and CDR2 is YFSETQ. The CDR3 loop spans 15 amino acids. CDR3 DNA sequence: TGCGCCAGCAGCACCGGACTAGCGGGGACCGGGGAGCTGTTTTTT. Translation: CASSTGLAGTGELFF.

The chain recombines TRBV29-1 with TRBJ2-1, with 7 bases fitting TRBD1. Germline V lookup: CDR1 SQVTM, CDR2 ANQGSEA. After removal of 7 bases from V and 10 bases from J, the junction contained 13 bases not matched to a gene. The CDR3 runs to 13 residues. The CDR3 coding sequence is TGCAGCGCCCTAGGGGACAGTTTTGTGGAGCAGTTCTTC. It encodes CSALGDSFVEQFF.

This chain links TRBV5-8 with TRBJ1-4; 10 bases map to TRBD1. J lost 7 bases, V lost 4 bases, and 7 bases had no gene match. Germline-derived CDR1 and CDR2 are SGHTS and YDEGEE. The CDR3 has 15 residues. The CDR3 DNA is TGTGCCAGCAGCGAATGGACAGGGGGGGGTGAAAAACTGTTTTTT. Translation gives CASSEWTGGGEKLFF.